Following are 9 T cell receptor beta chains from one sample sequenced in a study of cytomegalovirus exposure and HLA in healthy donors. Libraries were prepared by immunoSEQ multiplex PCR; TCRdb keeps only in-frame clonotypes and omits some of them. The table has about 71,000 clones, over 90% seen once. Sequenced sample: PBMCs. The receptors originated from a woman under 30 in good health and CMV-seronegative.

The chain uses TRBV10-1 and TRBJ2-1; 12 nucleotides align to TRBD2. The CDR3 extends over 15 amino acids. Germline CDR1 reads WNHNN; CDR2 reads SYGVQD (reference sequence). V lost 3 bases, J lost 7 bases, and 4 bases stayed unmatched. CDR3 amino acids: CASSDLAGGQNEQFF. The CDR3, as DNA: TGCGCCAGCAGTGACCTAGCGGGAGGGCAAAATGAGCAGTTCTTC.

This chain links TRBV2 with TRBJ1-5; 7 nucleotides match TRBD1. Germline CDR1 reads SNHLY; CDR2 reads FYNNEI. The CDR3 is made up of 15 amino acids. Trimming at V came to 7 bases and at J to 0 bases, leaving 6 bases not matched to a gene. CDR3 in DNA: TGTGCCAGCAAGGGACAGATAAATAGCAATCAGCCCCAGCATTTT. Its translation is CASKGQINSNQPQHF.

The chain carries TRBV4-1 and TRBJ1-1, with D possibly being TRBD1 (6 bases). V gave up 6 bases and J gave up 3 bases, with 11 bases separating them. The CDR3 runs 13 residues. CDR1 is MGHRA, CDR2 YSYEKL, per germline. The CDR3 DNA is TGCGCCAGCAGTCTGGGGGCGGACACTGAAGCTTTCTTT. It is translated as CASSLGADTEAFF.

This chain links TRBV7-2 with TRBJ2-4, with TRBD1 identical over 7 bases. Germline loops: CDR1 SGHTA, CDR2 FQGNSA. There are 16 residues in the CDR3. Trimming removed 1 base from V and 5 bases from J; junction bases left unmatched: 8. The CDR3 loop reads CASSLGIGGNENIQYF. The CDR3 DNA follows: TGTGCCAGCAGCTTAGGTATAGGGGGCAACGAAAACATTCAGTACTTC.

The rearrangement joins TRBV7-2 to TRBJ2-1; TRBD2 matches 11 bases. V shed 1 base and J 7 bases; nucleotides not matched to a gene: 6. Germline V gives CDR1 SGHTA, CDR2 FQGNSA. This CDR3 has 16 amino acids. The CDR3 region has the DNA TGTGCCAGCAGCTTAGTCGGGACTAGCGGCCTTAATGAGCAGTTCTTC. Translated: CASSLVGTSGLNEQFF.

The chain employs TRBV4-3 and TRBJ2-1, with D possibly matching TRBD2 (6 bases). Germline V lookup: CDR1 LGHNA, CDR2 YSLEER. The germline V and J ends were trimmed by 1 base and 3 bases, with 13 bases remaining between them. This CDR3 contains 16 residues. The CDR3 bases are TGCGCCAGCAGCCAAGCTACTAGCAGAAACTACAATGAGCAGTTCTTC. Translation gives CASSQATSRNYNEQFF.

CDR3 nucleotides: TGTGCCAGCAGCTTGAGAGGGTCCGCGACCGGGGAGCTGTTTTTT. This encodes CASSLRGSATGELFF. The V and J genes are TRBV5-8 and TRBJ2-2; TRBD2 might be the D (5 bases). Trimming removed 1 base from V and 5 bases from J, with 12 bases in between. The CDR3 has 15 amino acids. Germline V lookup: CDR1 SGHTS, CDR2 YDEGEE. Using reference TRBV5-8 and TRBJ2-2 for the parts outside the CDR3, the full variable domain is EAGVTQSPTHLIKTRGQQATLRCSPISGHTSVYWYQQALGLGLQFLLWYDEGEERNRGNFPPRFSGRQFPNYSSELNVNALELEDSALYLCASSLRGSATGELFFGEGSRLTVL.

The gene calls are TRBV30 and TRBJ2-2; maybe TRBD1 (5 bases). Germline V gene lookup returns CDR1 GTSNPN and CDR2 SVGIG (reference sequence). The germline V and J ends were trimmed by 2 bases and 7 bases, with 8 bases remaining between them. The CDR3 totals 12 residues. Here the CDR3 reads CAWSRGGGELFF. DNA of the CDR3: TGTGCCTGGAGTAGGGGTGGCGGGGAGCTGTTTTTT.

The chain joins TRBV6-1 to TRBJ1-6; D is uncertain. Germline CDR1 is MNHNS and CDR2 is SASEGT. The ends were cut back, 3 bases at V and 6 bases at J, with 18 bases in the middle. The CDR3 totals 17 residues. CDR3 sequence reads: CASSDFIVPAGNSPLHF. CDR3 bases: TGTGCCAGCAGTGACTTTATCGTCCCGGCGGGTAATTCACCCCTCCACTTT.